This T cell receptor beta chain was retrieved from a study of blood T cell repertoires in COVID-19. Across the whole study: The United States, Italy and Spain supplied acute and convalescent COVID-19 samples. Sample material is recorded as cDNA or gDNA derived from T cells, B-cell-depleted T cells, or PBMCs.

In the original analysis: Using reference gene primer amplification, nucleated cell counts were estimated. Clones were read by immunoSEQ multiplex PCR, and TCRdb kept only the in-frame ones, dropping some. The DNA was the basis for D and trimming; V, J and clone size are from that table. The sample contains around 39,000 clones, over 75% of which appear only once. Trimming took 4 bases from V and 2 from J; bases not matched to a gene: 6. The germline V gene encodes CDR1 SGHTS and CDR2 YDEGEE. CDR3 length: 15 amino acids. The chain employs TRBV5-8 and TRBJ2-7; 10 nucleotides agree with TRBD1. Sequencing used peripheral blood. This receptor was identified in a human donor in a cohort sampled during active COVID-19. This chain's CDR3 is CASSNPGQGTYEQYF. In nucleotides, the CDR3 is TGTGCCAGCAGCAACCCGGGACAGGGGACCTACGAGCAGTACTTC.